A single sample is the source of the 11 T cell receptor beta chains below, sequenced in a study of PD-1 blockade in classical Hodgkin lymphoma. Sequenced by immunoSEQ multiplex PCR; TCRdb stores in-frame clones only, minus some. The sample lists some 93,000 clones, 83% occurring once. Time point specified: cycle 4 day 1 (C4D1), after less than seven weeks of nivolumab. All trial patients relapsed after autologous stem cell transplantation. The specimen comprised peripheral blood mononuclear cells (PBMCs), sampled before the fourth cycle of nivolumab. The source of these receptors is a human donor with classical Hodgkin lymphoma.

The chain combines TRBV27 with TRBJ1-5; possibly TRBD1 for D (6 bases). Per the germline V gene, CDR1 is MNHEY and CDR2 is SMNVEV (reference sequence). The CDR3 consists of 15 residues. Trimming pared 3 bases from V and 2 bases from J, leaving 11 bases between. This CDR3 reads CASSFGGAGNQPQHF. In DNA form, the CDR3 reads TGTGCCAGCAGTTTCGGGGGGGCTGGCAATCAGCCCCAGCATTTT.

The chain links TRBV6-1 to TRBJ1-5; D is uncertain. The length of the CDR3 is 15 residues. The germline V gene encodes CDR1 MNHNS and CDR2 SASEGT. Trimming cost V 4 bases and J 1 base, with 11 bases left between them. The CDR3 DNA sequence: TGTGCCAGCAGTGCGGAACCGGGGAGCAATCAGCCCCAGCATTTT. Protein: CASSAEPGSNQPQHF.

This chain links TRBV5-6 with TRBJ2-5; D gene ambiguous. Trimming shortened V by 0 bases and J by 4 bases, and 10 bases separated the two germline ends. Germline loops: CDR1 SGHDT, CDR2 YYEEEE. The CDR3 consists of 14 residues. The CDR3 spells CASSLGGDGETQYF. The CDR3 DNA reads TGTGCCAGCAGCTTGGGAGGAGATGGAGAGACCCAGTACTTC.

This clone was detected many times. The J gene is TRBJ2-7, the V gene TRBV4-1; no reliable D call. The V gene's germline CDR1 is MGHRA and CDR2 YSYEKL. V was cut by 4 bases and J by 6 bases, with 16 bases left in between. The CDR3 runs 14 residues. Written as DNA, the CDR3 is TGCGCCAGCAGCCTTCGGACGGAGACCTTCGAGCAGTACTTC. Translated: CASSLRTETFEQYF.

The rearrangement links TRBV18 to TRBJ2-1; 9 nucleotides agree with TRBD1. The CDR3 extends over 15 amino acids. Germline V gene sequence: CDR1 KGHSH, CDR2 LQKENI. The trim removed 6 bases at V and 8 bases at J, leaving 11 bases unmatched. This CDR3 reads CASSAGTGRRYEQFF. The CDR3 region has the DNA TGTGCCAGCTCTGCCGGGACAGGGAGGCGGTATGAGCAGTTCTTC.

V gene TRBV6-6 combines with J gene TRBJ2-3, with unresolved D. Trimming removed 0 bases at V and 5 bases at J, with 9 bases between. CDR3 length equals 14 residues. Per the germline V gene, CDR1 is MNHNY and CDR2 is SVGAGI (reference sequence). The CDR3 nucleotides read TGTGCCAGCAGTTACTCTTTAGAAGGAGATACGCAGTATTTT. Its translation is CASSYSLEGDTQYF.

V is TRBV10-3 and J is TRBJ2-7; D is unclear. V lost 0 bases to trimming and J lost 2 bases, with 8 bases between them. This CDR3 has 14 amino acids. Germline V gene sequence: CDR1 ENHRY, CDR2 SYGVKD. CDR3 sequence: CAISESGQPYEQYF. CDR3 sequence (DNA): TGTGCCATCAGTGAGTCTGGCCAGCCCTACGAGCAGTACTTC.

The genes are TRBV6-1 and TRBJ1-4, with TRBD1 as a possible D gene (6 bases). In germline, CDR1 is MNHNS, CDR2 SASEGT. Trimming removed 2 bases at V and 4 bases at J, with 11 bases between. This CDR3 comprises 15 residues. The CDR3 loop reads CASSESGTSNEKLFF. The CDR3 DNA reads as TGTGCCAGCAGTGAATCCGGGACAAGTAATGAAAAACTGTTTTTT.

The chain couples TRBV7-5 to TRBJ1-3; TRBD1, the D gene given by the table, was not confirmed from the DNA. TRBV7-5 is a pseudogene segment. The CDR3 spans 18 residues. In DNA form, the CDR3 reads TGTGTCAGAAGCTTAGAATATAGGTCAGGGGGACGGTGGAACACCATATATTTT. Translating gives CVRSLEYRSGGRWNTIYF.

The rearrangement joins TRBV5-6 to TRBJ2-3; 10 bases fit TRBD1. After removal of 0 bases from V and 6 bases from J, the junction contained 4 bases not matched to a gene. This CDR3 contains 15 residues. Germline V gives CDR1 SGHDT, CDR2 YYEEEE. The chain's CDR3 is CASSLGQGALDTQYF. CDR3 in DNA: TGTGCCAGCAGCTTGGGACAGGGGGCTCTGGATACGCAGTATTTT.

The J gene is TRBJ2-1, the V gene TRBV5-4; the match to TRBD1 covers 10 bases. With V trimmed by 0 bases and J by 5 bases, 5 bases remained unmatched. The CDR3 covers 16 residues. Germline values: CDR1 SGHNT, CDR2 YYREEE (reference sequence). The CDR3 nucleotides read TGTGCCAGCAGCTTGGCGGACAGGGGGATTAACAATGAGCAGTTCTTC. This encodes CASSLADRGINNEQFF.